These 15 T cell receptor beta chains came from one sample sequenced in a study of breast tumors, draining lymph nodes, adjacent tissues. Axillary draining lymph nodes of breast cancer patients supplied the node samples. From the multiplex PCR reads, TCRdb called clonotypes with MiXCR, one entry per CDR3 protein. The sample yields about 230,000 distinct CDR3 sequences, 32% seen once. The sequenced material came from axillary lymph node tissue. Receptor source: a female donor with breast cancer. Some clones in this sample may be carry-over from other donors' samples.

The chain combines TRBV5-1 with TRBJ2-6; D gene uncertain. From germline, CDR1 is SGHRS and CDR2 YFSETQ. Trimming removed 1 base at V and 4 bases at J, with 6 bases between. This CDR3 is built from 14 residues. The DNA for the CDR3 is TGCGCCAGCAGCTTGACCTGGGGGGCCAACGTCCTGACTTTC. This encodes CASSLTWGANVLTF. Complete variable domain (other parts from reference TRBV5-1 and TRBJ2-6): KAGVTQTPRYLIKTRGQQVTLSCSPISGHRSVSWYQQTPGQGLQFLFEYFSETQRNKGNFPGRFSGRQFSNSRSEMNVSTLELGDSALYLCASSLTWGANVLTFGAGSRLTVL.

This clonotype was recorded at least ten times. The V call is TRBV30, the J call TRBJ2-7; 9 positions agree with TRBD2. Germline CDR1 and CDR2: GTSNPN and SVGIG (reference sequence). Germline trimming cut 0 bases from V and 7 bases from J; bases unmatched to any gene: 13. CDR3 length equals 16 residues. The CDR3 sequence: CAWSVPASGRQQEQYF. The CDR3 nucleotides read TGTGCCTGGAGTGTACCCGCGAGCGGGAGGCAACAAGAGCAGTACTTC. The variable domain in full, completed from reference TRBV30 and TRBJ2-7, reads SQTIHQWPATLVQPVGSPLSLECTVEGTSNPNLYWYRQAAGRGLQLLFYSVGIGQISSEVPQNLSASRPQDRQFILSSKKLLLSDSGFYLCAWSVPASGRQQEQYFGPGTRLTVT.

This clonotype has a handful of counts. The chain combines TRBV5-5 with TRBJ1-1; possible D gene TRBD1, 6 bases. The CDR3 covers 13 residues. Trimming took 5 bases from V and 1 from J, leaving 9 bases between them. Per the germline V gene, CDR1 is SGHKS and CDR2 is YYEKEE (reference sequence). The CDR3 nucleotides are TGTGCCAGCAGGGGACACCCGAACACTGAAGCTTTCTTT. It is translated as CASRGHPNTEAFF.

This clonotype was found many times. V is TRBV12-3 or TRBV12-4 and J is TRBJ2-3, with a weak D call TRBD1 (8 bases). The CDR3 sequence is 14 residues long. V dropped 7 bases and J dropped 5 bases, with 16 bases sitting between them. The CDR3 loop reads CASKQGGRGDTQYF. The CDR3 DNA reads as TGTGCCAGCAAACAGGGGGGGAGGGGAGATACGCAGTATTTT.

The rearrangement links TRBV12-3 or TRBV12-4 to TRBJ1-6; 10 bases fit TRBD1. V lost 6 bases to trimming and J lost 9 bases; unmatched junction nucleotides: 17. The CDR3 is made up of 18 amino acids. The CDR3 loop reads CASRTLRTSGTGVSPLHF. CDR3 DNA: TGTGCCAGCAGGACCCTCAGGACTAGCGGGACAGGGGTTTCACCCCTCCACTTT.

This chain links TRBV5-1 with TRBJ1-1, with TRBD1 matching 7 bases. V shed 2 bases and J 1 base; nucleotides not matched to a gene: 11. This CDR3 has 17 amino acids. Germline-derived CDR1 and CDR2 are SGHRS and YFSETQ. CDR3 protein: CASSFSPGGDRNTEAFF. CDR3 nucleotide sequence: TGCGCCAGCAGCTTCTCTCCAGGGGGGGACAGGAACACTGAAGCTTTCTTT. The full variable domain, completed using reference TRBV5-1 and TRBJ1-1, is KAGVTQTPRYLIKTRGQQVTLSCSPISGHRSVSWYQQTPGQGLQFLFEYFSETQRNKGNFPGRFSGRQFSNSRSEMNVSTLELGDSALYLCASSFSPGGDRNTEAFFGQGTRLTVV.

The gene calls are TRBV5-1 and TRBJ2-1; 7 bases fit TRBD1. Per the germline V gene, CDR1 is SGHRS and CDR2 is YFSETQ. This CDR3 contains 15 residues. The V and J ends lost 0 bases and 6 bases, in that order; junction bases with no gene match: 6. The DNA for the CDR3 is TGCGCCAGCAGCTTGGGCTCACAGGGGCCCAATGAGCAGTTCTTC. Protein sequence: CASSLGSQGPNEQFF.

In its sample, this clonotype was seen many times. This chain joins TRBV2 and TRBJ2-1; D remains unclear. The V gene lost 5 bases and the J gene lost 3 bases, with 23 bases spanning the gap. The length of the CDR3 is 18 residues. Germline V gene lookup returns CDR1 SNHLY and CDR2 FYNNEI. CDR3 region: CASSFISPRTRSYNEQFF. For the CDR3, the DNA is TGTGCCAGCAGTTTTATCTCACCTCGAACCCGGAGCTACAATGAGCAGTTCTTC.

This clonotype has at least ten counts. The J gene is TRBJ2-7, the V gene TRBV20-1, with TRBD2 matching 8 bases. Germline V gene lookup returns CDR1 DFQATT and CDR2 SNEGSKA (reference sequence). The V and J ends lost 6 bases and 3 bases, in that order; junction bases with no gene match: 10. The CDR3 loop spans 14 amino acids. CDR3: CSAPEVAGHYEQYF. The CDR3 DNA is TGCAGTGCCCCCGAGGTAGCGGGGCACTACGAGCAGTACTTC.

This clonotype was counted between two and nine times. V is TRBV19 and J is TRBJ1-1; 9 bases align to TRBD1. CDR3 length: 16 amino acids. The V gene's germline CDR1 is LNHDA and CDR2 SQIVND (reference sequence). The J segment lost 3 bases and the V segment lost 5 bases, leaving 10 bases of the junction unmatched. The CDR3 protein is CASSSGQGLKDTEAFF. The CDR3 region has the DNA TGTGCCAGTAGTTCGGGACAGGGCCTAAAGGACACTGAAGCTTTCTTT.

This clonotype appeared many times. The chain recombines TRBV2 with TRBJ2-7, with D possibly TRBD2 on 6 matching bases. The CDR3 covers 14 residues. V lost 2 bases and J lost 3, with 11 bases in between. Germline V gives CDR1 SNHLY, CDR2 FYNNEI. The CDR3 nucleotides are TGTGCCAGCAGTGAAACGGGACTTAGCTACGAGCAGTACTTC. Translating gives CASSETGLSYEQYF.

This clonotype was seen repeatedly, ten times or more. The rearrangement uses TRBV19 and TRBJ1-3; perhaps TRBD1 as D (5 bases). CDR3 length: 13 residues. In germline, CDR1 is LNHDA, CDR2 SQIVND (reference sequence). Trimming removed 6 bases from V and 1 base from J, with 7 bases in between. CDR3 in amino acids: CASRGRSGNTIYF. The CDR3 DNA reads TGTGCCAGTAGGGGGCGGTCTGGAAACACCATATATTTT.

There are a few counts of this clonotype. One base away lies a much larger clone, so this may be a sequencing read error. The conserved phenylalanine or tryptophan is not found at the CDR3 terminus, so this likely reflects a read error. The chain recombines TRBV9 with TRBJ2-1; no clear D gene. This CDR3 has 13 residues. Deletions cut 2 bases from V and 5 bases from J, with 8 bases between. Germline-derived CDR1 and CDR2 are SGDLS and YYNGEE. CDR3 loop: CASSVQFDNEQFS. CDR3 DNA: TGTGCCAGCAGCGTCCAGTTCGACAATGAGCAGTTCTCC.

This clonotype was recorded many times. The V call is TRBV5-1, the J call TRBJ2-1, with D possibly TRBD2 on 6 matching bases. V shed 0 bases and J shed 2 bases, with 6 bases lying between them. Germline values: CDR1 SGHRS, CDR2 YFSETQ. The CDR3 covers 14 residues. The CDR3 DNA reads as TGCGCCAGCAGCTTGGTAGCGGCCTACAATGAGCAGTTCTTC. Protein: CASSLVAAYNEQFF.

This clonotype was seen ten or more times. The CDR3 nucleotides are TGTGCCAGCAGTTTCCCGAACACCGGGGAGCTGTTTTTT. Residues: CASSFPNTGELFF. The genes are TRBV12-3 or TRBV12-4 and TRBJ2-2; D remains ambiguous. Trimming cost V 3 bases and J 0 bases, with 2 bases left between them. This CDR3 has 13 residues.